These 24 T cell receptor beta chains were all obtained from the same sample, sequenced in a study of tumor and adjacent non-tumor tissue in lung cancer. This sample's RNA came from whole unsorted tissue. This non-tumor lung sample came from over 3 cm beyond the tumor edge. Three rounds of nested PCR, following a modified ARM-PCR protocol, produced the TCRbeta library. TCRdb reprocessed the multiplex PCR reads via MiXCR and lists one record per CDR3 protein. Among about 90,000 distinct CDR3 sequences, approximately 73% were seen once, and the ten largest hold 20% to 25%. Sequenced: distant non-tumor lung tissue. Every receptor here comes from a woman in her forties or fifties with non-small cell lung cancer.

A word on this clonotype: The CDR3 does not close with the conserved phenylalanine or tryptophan, likely indicating a read error. The rearrangement links TRBV11-2 to TRBJ2-1; no clear D gene. CDR1 is SGHAT, CDR2 FQNNGV, per germline. The CDR3 sequence is 15 residues long. The CDR3 region is CASSLDYGGWHDQFL. CDR3 DNA sequence: TGTGCTAGTAGCTTAGATTACGGCGGTTGGCATGATCAGTTCTTA.

There are many counts of this clonotype. V gene TRBV6-5 combines with J gene TRBJ2-1; D perhaps matches TRBD2 (5 bases). This CDR3 comprises 17 residues. The germline CDR1 and CDR2 sequences are MNHEY and SVGAGI. The germline V and J ends were trimmed by 2 bases and 4 bases, with 18 bases remaining between them. The DNA for the CDR3 is TGTGCCAGCAGTTACAGGGCTAGCCCCCTCCCGTACAATGAGCAGTTCTTC. It encodes CASSYRASPLPYNEQFF.

To note about this clonotype: The junction departs from germline at one end; a sequencing error may be responsible. V and J are TRBV11-2 and TRBJ1-1; no definite D call. CDR3 size: 14 residues. In germline, CDR1 is SGHAT, CDR2 FQNNGV. The CDR3 region has the DNA TGTGCCTGCAGCTTGCTAATACTGGGAACTGAAGCTATCTTT. Translation: CACSLLILGTEAIF.

This rearrangement joins TRBV10-3 to TRBJ1-5; D uncertain. The J call is in doubt because the DNA end fits TRBJ2-3 better. The germline V gene has CDR1 ENHRY and CDR2 SYGVKD. This CDR3 is 14 amino acids long. The CDR3 nucleotides read TGTGCCATCCGCCCCGAGTGGTTCACTCAGCCCCAGTATTTT. It translates to CAIRPEWFTQPQYF.

This clonotype is a singleton in its sample. This chain uses TRBV6-2 or TRBV6-3 with TRBJ2-7; unclear D gene. This CDR3 comprises 17 residues. V was clipped by 2 bases and J by 3 bases, with 20 bases between them. Germline V gives CDR1 MNHEY, CDR2 SVGEGT. The chain's CDR3 is CASSYITVTPLCYEQYF. CDR3 nucleotide sequence: TGTGCCAGCAGTTACATTACGGTGACACCCCTTTGCTACGAGCAGTACTTC.

This clonotype was seen a few times. With a much larger clone just one base away, this may be a read error. The rearrangement links TRBV5-4 to TRBJ2-3; D is unresolved. The CDR3 has 13 residues. Germline CDR1 SGHNT, CDR2 YYREEE (reference sequence). The CDR3 region has the DNA TGTGCCAGCCGCTTACCGACTACAGATACGCAGTATTTT. Protein sequence: CASRLPTTDTQYF.

On this clonotype itself: The germline gene is not matched at one end of the junction; a read error may be the cause. The gene calls are TRBV20-1 and TRBJ2-3, with a possible D match to TRBD2 (6 bases). The germline CDR1 and CDR2 sequences are DFQATT and SNEGSKA (reference sequence). CDR3 size: 14 residues. DNA of the CDR3: TGCAGTGCTAGAAGTAGCGGAATCGCAGATACGCAGTGTTTT. As protein: CSARSSGIADTQCF.

Concerning this clonotype itself: This may stem from a read error, because a much larger clone lies one nucleotide away. The chain employs TRBV28 and TRBJ1-1, with D unclear. The CDR3 is 15 amino acids. CDR1 is MDHEN and CDR2 is SYDVKM in the germline V gene. The CDR3 spells CASSLWSEGHTEASF. CDR3 bases: TGTGCCAGCAGTTTATGGTCAGAAGGCCACACTGAAGCTTCCTTT.

This clonotype came up a few times. The rearrangement joins TRBV12-3 or TRBV12-4 to TRBJ1-3; D remains unclear. CDR3 length: 14 amino acids. V was clipped by 5 bases and J by 7 bases, with 15 bases between them. CDR3 amino acids: CASSTTLFGNTIYF. CDR3 nucleotides: TGTGCCAGCAGTACGACATTATTCGGTAACACCATATATTTT.

The chain carries TRBV6-6 and TRBJ1-1; 10 bases are a match to TRBD1. Germline CDR1 MNHNY, CDR2 SVGAGI (reference sequence). The CDR3 spans 15 residues. After removal of 7 bases from V and 14 bases from J, the junction contained 19 bases not matched to a gene. CDR3 region: CASKNRGQGVLWAFF. CDR3 bases: TGTGCCAGCAAGAATCGTGGACAGGGGGTTTTATGGGCCTTCTTT.

Concerning this clonotype itself: A junction end diverges from the germline sequence, so it may reflect a read error. V is TRBV28 and J is TRBJ1-3, with 8 bases aligning to TRBD1. Germline V gene lookup returns CDR1 MDHEN and CDR2 SYDVKM. This CDR3 contains 15 residues. DNA for the CDR3: TGTGCCAGTAGCTGCGGGACAGGCTCTGGAAACACTATATATTTT. It is translated as CASSCGTGSGNTIYF.

This clonotype was observed a few times. This chain connects TRBV6-1 to TRBJ2-7; a possible D gene is TRBD2 (5 bases). Trimming removed 4 bases from V and 4 bases from J, with 17 bases in between. Germline loops: CDR1 MNHNS, CDR2 SASEGT. The CDR3 runs to 15 residues. The CDR3, as DNA: TGTGCCAGCAGTGTGGGGAGCAGGAGGACTTACGAGCAGTACTTC. As protein: CASSVGSRRTYEQYF.

The chain carries TRBV28 and TRBJ1-4, with a tentative D call TRBD1 (5 bases). There are 15 residues in the CDR3. Germline CDR1 is MDHEN and CDR2 is SYDVKM. V lost 7 bases to trimming and J lost 8 bases, with 20 bases between them. DNA of the CDR3: TGTGCCAGCACTTCAGCGAGCCAGGGAGGGGAAAAACTGTTTTTT. It translates to CASTSASQGGEKLFF. Based on the CDR3 plus reference TRBV28 and TRBJ1-4, the full variable domain is DVKVTQSSRYLVKRTGEKVFLECVQDMDHENMFWYRQDPGLGLRLIYFSYDVKMKEKGDIPEGYSVSREKKERFSLILESASTNQTSMYLCASTSASQGGEKLFFGSGTQLSVL.

This clonotype was seen many times. The genes are TRBV29-1 and TRBJ2-7, with D possibly matching TRBD1 (5 bases). This CDR3 region has 12 residues. CDR1 SQVTM and CDR2 ANQGSEA come from the germline V gene. Trimming took 7 bases from V and 4 from J, leaving 14 bases between them. CDR3 sequence: CSAPATGYEQYF. CDR3 DNA: TGCAGCGCCCCGGCTACAGGTTACGAGCAGTACTTC.

Worth noting for this clonotype: Its ends do not fully match the called genes, so a read error is possible. This sequence joins TRBV5-4 and TRBJ2-1, with D possibly TRBD2 on 7 matching bases. The germline CDR1 and CDR2 sequences are SGHNT and YYREEE (reference sequence). This CDR3 contains 17 residues. CDR3 amino acids: CASSFGWGGPTGNEQLF. The CDR3 DNA reads as TGTGCCAGCAGCTTTGGTTGGGGGGGGCCCACGGGCAATGAGCAGTTATTC.

As concerns this clonotype: The junction departs from the called germline gene at one end, perhaps through a read error. J is TRBJ2-7 and V is TRBV11-2; D is ambiguous. CDR1 is SGHAT, CDR2 FQNNGV, per germline. The CDR3 has 15 amino acids. The chain's CDR3 is CASSLEPDSISTQYF. In DNA, the CDR3 is TGTGCCAGTAGCTTAGAACCTGACTCTATCTCGACGCAGTACTTC. Filled out from reference TRBV11-2 and TRBJ2-7, the complete variable domain reads EAGVAQSPRYKIIEKRQSVAFWCNPISGHATLYWYQQILGQGPKLLIQFQNNGVVDDSQLPKDRFSAERLKGVDSTLKIQPAKLEDSAVYLCASSLEPDSISTQYFGPGTRLTVT.

For this clonotype: A much larger clone lies a single base off, so this may be a read error. CDR3 sequence reads: CASSLYGTIGRAGELFF. The CDR3, as DNA: TGTGCCAGCAGCTTATACGGGACTATCGGGAGGGCCGGGGAGCTGTTTTTT. The J gene is TRBJ2-2, the V gene TRBV7-9, with TRBD2 identical over 8 bases. This CDR3 has 17 residues. The germline gives CDR1 SEHNR, CDR2 FQNEAQ (reference sequence). The V and J ends lost 2 bases and 6 bases, in that order; junction bases with no gene match: 11.

This clonotype was observed many times. V gene TRBV6-1 combines with J gene TRBJ2-7; no clear D gene. The CDR3 loop spans 12 amino acids. The germline V gene has CDR1 MNHNS and CDR2 SASEGT. Trimming left V 8 bases short and J 0 bases short, with 8 bases between. The CDR3 nucleotides are TGTGCCAGCGGATTGAGCTCCTACGAGCAGTACTTC. This translates into CASGLSSYEQYF.

V gene TRBV23-1 combines with J gene TRBJ2-1; D is tentatively TRBD1 or TRBD2 (5 bases each). TRBV23-1 falls under the ORF class, with uncertain function. Deletions cut 4 bases from V and 7 bases from J, with 17 bases between. The CDR3 covers 15 residues. For the CDR3, the DNA is TGCGCCAGCAGTCCGCTGGGGACCACGGGGAATGAGCAGTTCTTC. Residues: CASSPLGTTGNEQFF.

The chain links TRBV20-1 to TRBJ2-7; D possibly corresponds to TRBD2 (6 bases). This CDR3 has 14 residues. Germline V gene sequence: CDR1 DFQATT, CDR2 SNEGSKA (reference sequence). Deletions cut 6 bases from V and 10 bases from J, with 25 bases between. CDR3 loop: CSAIPPGLDSDQYF. In DNA form, the CDR3 reads TGCAGTGCGATACCCCCGGGACTCGATAGTGATCAGTACTTC.

This chain connects TRBV10-2 to TRBJ1-1; tentative D call: TRBD1 (6 bases). V shed 8 bases and J shed 14 bases, with 21 bases lying between them. The CDR3 contains 12 residues. Germline assignment: CDR1 WSHSY and CDR2 SAAADI. CDR3 protein: CASLGQNTDAFF. CDR3 nucleotides: TGCGCCAGCTTAGGACAGAACACTGATGCATTCTTT.

The chain joins TRBV11-2 to TRBJ2-1; D is undetermined. Between the trimmed V and J ends, which lost 2 bases and 12 bases, there was a span of 20 bases. The CDR3 spans 15 residues. Germline V CDR1 and CDR2: SGHAT, FQNNGV. The CDR3 DNA is TGTGCCAGCAGCTTAAATTACGGCGGTTGGCACGGGCAGTTCTTC. Its protein product is CASSLNYGGWHGQFF.

In regard to this clonotype: A read error may account for a junction end that differs from germline. V is TRBV29-1 and J is TRBJ1-5, with D tentatively TRBD1 (5 bases). The CDR3 is 14 residues long. The V gene's germline CDR1 is SQVTM and CDR2 ANQGSEA. CDR3 sequence reads: CSVDSGVGNQTQHF. The CDR3 region has the DNA TGTAGCGTTGATTCGGGGGTTGGAAATCAGACCCAGCATTTT.

The count of this clonotype is one. The germline gene is not matched at one end of the junction; a read error may be the cause. The J gene is TRBJ1-6, the V gene TRBV11-2; no clear D. The CDR3 is 14 amino acids. The germline V gene encodes CDR1 SGHAT and CDR2 FQNNGV. CDR3 sequence (DNA): TGTGCCAGCAGATTAGACTGGGGTAATTCACCCCTCAACTTT. Translated: CASRLDWGNSPLNF.